Shown below are 21 T cell receptor beta chains from a single sample sequenced in a study of cytomegalovirus exposure and HLA in healthy donors. A multiplex PCR was run with 60 Vbeta primers and 13 Jbeta primers. TCRdb keeps only in-frame clones here, not all; method: immunoSEQ multiplex PCR. This table has about 180,000 clones, over 65% appearing once. The sequenced sample was PBMCs. These receptors came from a man between 18 and 29 years old in good health and CMV-seronegative.

This clone was counted once. The chain's CDR3 is CASSYLVNRLYNEQFF. Written as DNA, the CDR3 is TGTGCCAGCAGTTACCTGGTCAACAGACTATACAATGAGCAGTTCTTC. This rearrangement joins TRBV6-5 to TRBJ2-1; possible D gene TRBD2, 5 bases. The CDR3 consists of 16 residues. V dropped 2 bases and J dropped 4 bases, with 15 bases sitting between them. Germline CDR1 and CDR2: MNHEY and SVGAGI.

This clone was picked up one time. The chain carries TRBV30 and TRBJ2-3; D unresolved. Trimming removed 1 base from V and 0 bases from J, with 11 bases in between. This CDR3 region has 15 residues. Germline V gene data show CDR1 as GTSNPN and CDR2 as SVGIG (reference sequence). The CDR3 loop is CAWSEWAGSTDTQYF. The DNA for the CDR3 is TGTGCCTGGAGTGAGTGGGCCGGAAGCACAGATACGCAGTATTTT.

CDR3 sequence (DNA): TGTGCCACCAGCAGACACGGGCAGGGGCTTAGGCAGCCCCAGCATTTT. Residues: CATSRHGQGLRQPQHF. J is TRBJ1-5 and V is TRBV15; tentative D call: TRBD1 (6 bases). V was clipped by 2 bases and J by 7 bases, with 18 bases between them. Per the germline V gene, CDR1 is LNHNV and CDR2 is YYDKDF (reference sequence). There are 16 residues in the CDR3.

The CDR3 region has the DNA TGTGCCAGCAGCCAGGGTAGCACAGATACGCAGTATTTT. Protein: CASSQGSTDTQYF. The rearrangement uses TRBV6-1 and TRBJ2-3; TRBD1 might be the D (5 bases). CDR3 length: 13 amino acids. The germline V and J ends were trimmed by 6 bases and 0 bases, with 7 bases remaining between them. Germline V gene sequence: CDR1 MNHNS, CDR2 SASEGT.

V is TRBV13 and J is TRBJ2-7; weak D call: TRBD2 (5 bases). Looked up from germline, CDR1 is PRHDT and CDR2 is FYEKMQ (reference sequence). The CDR3 covers 13 residues. V lost 5 bases, J lost 6 bases, and 14 bases lay in between. DNA of the CDR3: TGTGCCAGCAGCCGGGCTAGGGCGGGCGAGCAGTACTTC. This sequence encodes CASSRARAGEQYF.

This chain connects TRBV11-1 to TRBJ1-2, with 7 bases lining up with TRBD1. This CDR3 is 14 amino acids long. With V trimmed by 5 bases and J by 4 bases, 7 bases remained unmatched. CDR1 is SGHAT and CDR2 is FQDESV in the germline V gene (reference sequence). The DNA of the CDR3 is TGTGCCAGCAGCGACCGGACAGGCCGCTATGGCTACACCTTC. Translation: CASSDRTGRYGYTF.

This clone showed up just a few times. CDR3 in DNA: TGCGCCAGCAGCCAAGACCTCGGGACAGGGAACTACGAGCAGTACTTC. Encoded protein: CASSQDLGTGNYEQYF. The chain recombines TRBV4-3 with TRBJ2-7, with 9 bases that match TRBD1. From germline, CDR1 is LGHNA and CDR2 YSLEER. V dropped 0 bases and J dropped 3; count of bases not matched to a gene: 6. CDR3 size: 16 residues.

The V and J genes are TRBV5-5 and TRBJ1-2, with 8 nucleotides matching TRBD1. The CDR3 loop spans 14 amino acids. Germline-derived CDR1 and CDR2 are SGHKS and YYEKEE (reference sequence). Trimming cost V 2 bases and J 6 bases; bases outside gene matches: 6. The CDR3 nucleotides are TGTGCCAGCAGCTTAGTGGCAGGGGGCAATGGCTACACCTTC. Amino acids: CASSLVAGGNGYTF.

Written as DNA, the CDR3 is TGTGCCAGTACCCTCCCAGGGGGGACCACTGAAGCTTTCTTT. Translation: CASTLPGGTTEAFF. The chain is built from TRBV19 and TRBJ1-1; TRBD1 agrees at 7 bases. CDR3 size: 14 residues. The trim removed 7 bases at V and 4 bases at J, leaving 9 bases unmatched. From germline, CDR1 is LNHDA and CDR2 SQIVND (reference sequence).

This clone has only a few counts. The chain joins TRBV6-5 to TRBJ2-3; D is perhaps TRBD2 (6 bases). This CDR3 has 13 amino acids. Germline CDR1 and CDR2: MNHEY and SVGAGI. Trimming stripped 6 bases from V and 8 bases from J, with 15 bases between. The CDR3 protein is CASSPEWGGTQYF. CDR3 DNA: TGTGCCAGCAGCCCTGAATGGGGAGGTACGCAGTATTTT.

V gene TRBV30 combines with J gene TRBJ2-3; D is perhaps TRBD1 (7 bases). Trimming removed 3 bases at V and 6 bases at J, with 19 bases between. CDR3 length: 15 residues. Germline CDR1 and CDR2: GTSNPN and SVGIG (reference sequence). DNA for the CDR3: TGTGCCTGGAGCGCGGGGCGAGGGGGCGGTGATACGCAGTATTTT. Protein: CAWSAGRGGGDTQYF. Drawing the rest from reference TRBV30 and TRBJ2-3, the complete variable domain is SQTIHQWPATLVQPVGSPLSLECTVEGTSNPNLYWYRQAAGRGLQLLFYSVGIGQISSEVPQNLSASRPQDRQFILSSKKLLLSDSGFYLCAWSAGRGGGDTQYFGPGTRLTVL.

A few counts support this clone. The rearrangement uses TRBV12-5 and TRBJ2-5; D is unresolved. The CDR3 totals 11 residues. Germline values: CDR1 LGHNT, CDR2 FRNRAP. V was clipped by 3 bases and J by 5 bases, with 4 bases between them. The CDR3 sequence is CASGFFETQYF. The CDR3 bases are TGTGCTAGTGGTTTCTTCGAGACCCAGTACTTC. The full variable domain, rest sourced from reference TRBV12-5 and TRBJ2-5, is DARVTQTPRHKVTEMGQEVTMRCQPILGHNTVFWYRQTMMQGLELLAYFRNRAPLDDSGMPKDRFSAEMPDATLATLKIQPSEPRDSAVYFCASGFFETQYFGPGTRLLVL.

The DNA of the CDR3 is TGCGCCAGCAGCGAAGTAAAGGGACAGCCGGGTTACATTCAGTACTTC. This codes for CASSEVKGQPGYIQYF. The genes are TRBV4-1 and TRBJ2-4; 7 nucleotides agree with TRBD1. The CDR3 runs to 16 residues. The V gene end was trimmed by 5 bases and the J gene end by 8 bases; junction bases not matched to a gene: 15. Germline V lookup: CDR1 MGHRA, CDR2 YSYEKL.

This clone was observed a few times. The chain employs TRBV4-2 and TRBJ2-7, with 10 positions matching TRBD2. The germline CDR1 and CDR2 sequences are LGHNA and YNFKEQ. Germline trimming cut 0 bases from V and 1 base from J; bases unmatched to any gene: 6. CDR3 size: 17 residues. The CDR3 region has the DNA TGTGCCAGCAGCCAAGAAGTAGCGGGAGGTCTTTCCTACGAGCAGTACTTC. Encoded protein: CASSQEVAGGLSYEQYF.

This chain uses TRBV14 with TRBJ2-7; possible D gene TRBD2, 5 bases. The CDR3 contains 13 residues. V lost 5 bases to trimming and J lost 2 bases, with 10 bases between them. Looked up from germline, CDR1 is SGHDN and CDR2 is FVKESK. The CDR3 is CASSSLGTYEQYF. The CDR3 nucleotides are TGTGCCAGCAGCTCACTCGGGACCTACGAGCAGTACTTC.

The rearrangement joins TRBV5-1 to TRBJ2-5, with 9 nucleotides matching TRBD1. Germline V gives CDR1 SGHRS, CDR2 YFSETQ. This CDR3 spans 14 amino acids. The ends lost 3 bases at V and 4 bases at J; junction bases unmatched: 4. The CDR3 DNA sequence: TGCGCCAGCAGCTCGGGGACAGGGAGAGAGACCCAGTACTTC. This encodes CASSSGTGRETQYF.

This chain joins TRBV30 and TRBJ1-1, with TRBD1 matching 9 bases. Trimming removed 1 base from V and 4 bases from J; junction bases left unmatched: 10. This CDR3 spans 16 amino acids. Germline V CDR1 and CDR2: GTSNPN, SVGIG (reference sequence). The CDR3 nucleotides read TGTGCCTGGAGTGCCGGGACAGGGATGTTCGGCACTGAAGCTTTCTTT. It is translated as CAWSAGTGMFGTEAFF.

This clone was detected a few times. Written as DNA, the CDR3 is TGTGCCAGCAGCTCCCAGTTTTCCGGAAACACCATATATTTT. Translating gives CASSSQFSGNTIYF. The gene calls are TRBV7-8 and TRBJ1-3; D uncertain. V lost 4 bases, J lost 4 bases, and 11 bases lay in between. Germline V CDR1 and CDR2: SGHVS, FQNEAQ. The CDR3 is 14 amino acids.

Details on this clone: Compared with germline, one end of the junction differs, possibly owing to a read error. V is TRBV7-9 and J is TRBJ2-7, with 8 bases that match TRBD1. This CDR3 has 12 residues. The germline CDR1 and CDR2 sequences are SEHNR and FQNEAQ (reference sequence). The CDR3 region has the DNA TGTTCCAGCAGCCGCCTCGACAGGGGTGCGTACTTC. It is translated as CSSSRLDRGAYF.

The chain carries TRBV11-1 and TRBJ2-5, with 16 bases identical to TRBD2. The CDR3 loop spans 14 amino acids. Germline values: CDR1 SGHAT, CDR2 FQDESV (reference sequence). The J segment lost 3 bases and the V segment lost 11 bases, leaving 3 bases of the junction unmatched. CDR3 DNA sequence: TGTGCCGGGGGACTAGCGGGAGGGAAAGAGACCCAGTACTTC. Protein: CAGGLAGGKETQYF.

The V gene is TRBV5-6, the J gene TRBJ1-1; TRBD1 might be the D (5 bases). This CDR3 comprises 13 residues. From germline, CDR1 is SGHDT and CDR2 YYEEEE. Trimming pared 2 bases from V and 11 bases from J, leaving 16 bases between. CDR3 in amino acids: CASSFGHTEWAFF. DNA of the CDR3: TGTGCCAGCAGCTTCGGACACACAGAATGGGCTTTCTTT.